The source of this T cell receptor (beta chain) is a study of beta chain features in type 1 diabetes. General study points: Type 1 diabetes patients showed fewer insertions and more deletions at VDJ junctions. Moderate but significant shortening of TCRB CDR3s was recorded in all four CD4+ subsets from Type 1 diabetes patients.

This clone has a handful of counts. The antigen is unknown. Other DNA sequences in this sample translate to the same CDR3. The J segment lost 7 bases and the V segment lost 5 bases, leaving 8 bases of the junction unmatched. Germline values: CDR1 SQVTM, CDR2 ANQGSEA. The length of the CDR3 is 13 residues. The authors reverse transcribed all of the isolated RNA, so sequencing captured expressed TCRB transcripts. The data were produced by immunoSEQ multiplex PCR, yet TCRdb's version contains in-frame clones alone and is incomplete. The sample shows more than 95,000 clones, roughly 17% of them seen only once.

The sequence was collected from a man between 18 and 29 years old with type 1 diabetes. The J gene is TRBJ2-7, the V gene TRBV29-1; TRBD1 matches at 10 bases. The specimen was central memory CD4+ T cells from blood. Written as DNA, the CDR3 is TGCAGCGTTCACCGGGACAGGGGTGGGGAGCAGTACTTC. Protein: CSVHRDRGGEQYF.